This T cell receptor beta chain was captured by sequencing in a study of neoadjuvant nivolumab and ipilimumab in lung cancer. Overall study results and limits: Only two of four nivolumab-treated tumors gained richness and clonality by surgery. TCR clonality did not significantly correlate with pathologic tumor regression. Resected-tumor TCR richness correlated positively with pretherapy blood richness. TCR richness and clonality were higher in tumors than adjacent uninvolved lung.

TCRdb's table, derived via immunoSEQ multiplex PCR, lists solely in-frame clones and lacks some. The sample gives some 38,000 clones, about 88% of which show up once; roughly 3.4% is in the top ten. Concerning this clone itself: Its antigen remains unknown.

The receptor was isolated from an adult with non-small cell lung cancer. Sequencing used peripheral blood, obtained before neoadjuvant nivolumab, alone or with ipilimumab.

The CDR3 is CASSNHGQGAGYGYTF. CDR3 bases: TGTGCCAGCAGTAACCACGGACAGGGGGCGGGCTATGGCTACACCTTC. The chain links TRBV28 to TRBJ1-2; 11 bases are a match to TRBD1. The length of the CDR3 is 16 residues. Trimming at V came to 5 bases and at J to 4 bases, leaving 9 bases not matched to a gene. Germline V gives CDR1 MDHEN, CDR2 SYDVKM.